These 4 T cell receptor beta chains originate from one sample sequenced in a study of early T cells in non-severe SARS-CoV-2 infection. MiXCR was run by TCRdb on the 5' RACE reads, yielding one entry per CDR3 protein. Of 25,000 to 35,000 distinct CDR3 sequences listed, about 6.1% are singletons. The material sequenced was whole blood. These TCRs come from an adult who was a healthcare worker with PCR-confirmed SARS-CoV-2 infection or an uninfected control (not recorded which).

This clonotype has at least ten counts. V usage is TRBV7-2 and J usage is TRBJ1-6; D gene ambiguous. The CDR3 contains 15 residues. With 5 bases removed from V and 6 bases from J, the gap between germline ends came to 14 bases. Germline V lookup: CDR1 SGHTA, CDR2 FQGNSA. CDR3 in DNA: TGTGCCAGCAGCCCCCTTCTCCGGGGTAATTCACCCCTCCACTTT. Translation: CASSPLLRGNSPLHF.

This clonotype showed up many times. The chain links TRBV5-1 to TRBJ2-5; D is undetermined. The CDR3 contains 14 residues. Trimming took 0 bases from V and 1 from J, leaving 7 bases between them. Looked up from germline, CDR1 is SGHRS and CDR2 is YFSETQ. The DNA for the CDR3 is TGCGCCAGCAGCTTGGGGCGGTCCCAAGAGACCCAGTACTTC. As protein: CASSLGRSQETQYF.

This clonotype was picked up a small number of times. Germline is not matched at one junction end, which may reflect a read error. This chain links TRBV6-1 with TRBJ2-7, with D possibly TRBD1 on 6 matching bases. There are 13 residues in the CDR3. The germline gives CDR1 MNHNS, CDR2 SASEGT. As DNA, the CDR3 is TGTGCCAGCAGTGAACTGGACAGAGGCGTCACGGACTTC. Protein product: CASSELDRGVTDF.

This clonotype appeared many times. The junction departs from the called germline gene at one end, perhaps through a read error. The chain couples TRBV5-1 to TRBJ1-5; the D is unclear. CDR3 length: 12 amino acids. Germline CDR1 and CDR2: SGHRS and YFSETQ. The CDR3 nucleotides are TGCGCCAGCAGGTCGAGCATTCAGCCCCAGCATTTT. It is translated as CASRSSIQPQHF.